This entry lists 16 T cell receptor beta chains sequenced from one sample in a study of beta chain features in type 1 diabetes. The study's findings and limits: TCRB CDR3s were moderately but significantly shorter in Type 1 diabetes patients in all four CD4+ subsets.

Their specific antigens are unknown. The study reverse transcribed the entire isolated RNA, so it sequenced expressed TCRB transcripts. Sequencing was performed with immunoSEQ multiplex PCR; in TCRdb, only in-frame clones are kept and a portion is missing. The data hold about 16,000 clones, with under 80% observed a single time. Sample: stem cell memory CD4+ T cells from blood. All receptors derive from a man under 40 with type 1 diabetes.

This rearrangement joins TRBV7-2 to TRBJ2-7, with 9 bases aligning to TRBD1. Germline CDR1 and CDR2: SGHTA and FQGNSA. V was clipped by 3 bases and J by 4 bases; unmatched bases: 10. CDR3 length: 16 residues. CDR3 coding DNA: TGTGCCAGCAGCTTCGACTCCGGGACAGGGCGATACGAGCAGTACTTC. Its protein is CASSFDSGTGRYEQYF.

The chain joins TRBV28 to TRBJ2-2; tentative D call: TRBD1 (6 bases). This CDR3 comprises 15 residues. Deletions cut 6 bases from V and 2 bases from J, with 13 bases between. Germline-derived CDR1 and CDR2 are MDHEN and SYDVKM. CDR3: CASRNLGQNTGELFF. The CDR3 region has the DNA TGTGCCAGCAGAAACCTGGGACAAAACACCGGGGAGCTGTTTTTT. Based on the CDR3 plus reference TRBV28 and TRBJ2-2, the full variable domain is DVKVTQSSRYLVKRTGEKVFLECVQDMDHENMFWYRQDPGLGLRLIYFSYDVKMKEKGDIPEGYSVSREKKERFSLILESASTNQTSMYLCASRNLGQNTGELFFGEGSRLTVL.

This chain connects TRBV27 to TRBJ2-1, with TRBD2 matching over 11 bases. In germline, CDR1 is MNHEY, CDR2 SMNVEV (reference sequence). V was clipped by 7 bases and J by 9 bases; unmatched bases: 14. This CDR3 has 16 amino acids. This CDR3 reads CASTRTSGGGGSEQFF. For the CDR3, the DNA is TGTGCCAGCACAAGAACTAGCGGGGGCGGAGGCAGTGAGCAGTTCTTC.

This rearrangement joins TRBV5-5 to TRBJ2-7; possible D gene TRBD1, 5 bases. In germline, CDR1 is SGHKS, CDR2 YYEKEE (reference sequence). The CDR3 sequence is 12 residues long. The V gene lost 2 bases and the J gene lost 2 bases, with 5 bases spanning the gap. The chain's CDR3 is CASSLGAYEQYF. The CDR3, as DNA: TGTGCCAGCAGCTTAGGGGCCTACGAGCAGTACTTC. Combining the CDR3 with reference TRBV5-5 and TRBJ2-7 gives the whole variable domain DAGVTQSPTHLIKTRGQQVTLRCSPISGHKSVSWYQQVLGQGPQFIFQYYEKEERGRGNFPDRFSARQFPNYSSELNVNALLLGDSALYLCASSLGAYEQYFGPGTRLTVT.

The chain recombines TRBV12-5 with TRBJ2-1; D is possibly TRBD1 (5 bases). Germline-derived CDR1 and CDR2 are LGHNT and FRNRAP. V shed 3 bases and J shed 14 bases, with 11 bases lying between them. This CDR3 is 11 amino acids long. The CDR3 DNA sequence: TGTGCTAGTGGTTTAGCAGGGAACGAGTTCTTC. It codes for CASGLAGNEFF.

This clone was observed a few times. The rearrangement joins TRBV14 to TRBJ2-5, with D possibly matching TRBD1 (7 bases). Germline CDR1 SGHDN, CDR2 FVKESK. This CDR3 has 15 amino acids. Trimming took off 0 bases at V and 5 bases at J, with 13 bases between the two ends. The CDR3, as DNA: TGTGCCAGCAGCCAAGAAGGAGGGGGCGGGGAGACCCAGTACTTC. Translation gives CASSQEGGGGETQYF.

In this sample, this clone turned up once. This chain links TRBV7-9 with TRBJ2-1, with 9 bases that match TRBD2. Per germline, CDR1 SEHNR and CDR2 FQNEAQ (reference sequence). This CDR3 region has 17 residues. The J segment lost 6 bases and the V segment lost 5 bases, leaving 14 bases of the junction unmatched. This chain's CDR3 is CASSPRGWRGGLNEQFF. In DNA form, the CDR3 reads TGTGCCAGCAGCCCCCGGGGGTGGCGGGGGGGACTCAATGAGCAGTTCTTC.

The genes are TRBV19 and TRBJ1-5, with 7 bases identical to TRBD1. J was trimmed by 6 bases and V by 3 bases; bases with no gene match: 11. The CDR3 sequence is 16 residues long. Germline V gene data show CDR1 as LNHDA and CDR2 as SQIVND (reference sequence). CDR3 in amino acids: CASSMGPGGGGQPQHF. The CDR3 DNA reads TGTGCCAGTAGTATGGGGCCGGGAGGGGGCGGTCAGCCCCAGCATTTT. Supplemented by reference TRBV19 and TRBJ1-5, the full variable domain reads DGGITQSPKYLFRKEGQNVTLSCEQNLNHDAMYWYRQDPGQGLRLIYYSQIVNDFQKGDIAEGYSVSREKKESFPLTVTSAQKNPTAFYLCASSMGPGGGGQPQHFGDGTRLSIL.

CDR3 nucleotide sequence: TGCGCCAGCAGCCAGGAGGCGGGGTCCACTGAAGCTTTCTTT. It translates to CASSQEAGSTEAFF. This chain uses TRBV4-3 with TRBJ1-1; no firm D call. Trimming took 3 bases from V and 4 from J, leaving 12 bases between them. The CDR3 is 14 residues long. In germline, CDR1 is LGHNA, CDR2 YSLEER.

This clone was counted only a few times. The chain is built from TRBV18 and TRBJ1-2, with a possible D match to TRBD1 (5 bases). CDR3 length: 14 amino acids. The V and J ends lost 6 bases and 8 bases respectively, with 19 bases between them. Germline V gene sequence: CDR1 KGHSH, CDR2 LQKENI. CDR3 sequence: CASSRDPGRRGYTF. CDR3 sequence (DNA): TGTGCCAGCTCCCGGGACCCGGGGAGGCGAGGCTACACCTTC.

The chain links TRBV6-1 to TRBJ2-7, with D possibly matching TRBD2 (5 bases). Trimming took 6 bases from V and 0 from J, leaving 12 bases between them. CDR1 and CDR2 from the germline V gene are MNHNS and SASEGT. The CDR3 contains 14 residues. The CDR3 DNA reads TGTGCCAGCAGGGGAGTAGAAAGCTCCTACGAGCAGTACTTC. It yields the protein CASRGVESSYEQYF.

The chain has TRBV10-3 and TRBJ2-5; a weak D match, TRBD1 (5 bases). The CDR3 length is 14 residues. Trimming pared 0 bases from V and 4 bases from J, leaving 9 bases between. Germline CDR1 ENHRY, CDR2 SYGVKD. CDR3 nucleotides: TGTGCCATCAGTGAGTCGGGGCAGGGAGAGACCCAGTACTTC. Its protein is CAISESGQGETQYF.

The CDR3 coding sequence is TGTGCCAGCAGTCCTACAGGGAGGGGCGATCAGCCCCAGCATTTT. Encoded protein: CASSPTGRGDQPQHF. V is TRBV28 and J is TRBJ1-5; tentative D call: TRBD1 (6 bases). CDR3 length: 15 residues. V lost 5 bases and J 5 bases, leaving 16 bases between the germline ends. Germline V lookup: CDR1 MDHEN, CDR2 SYDVKM.

The V call is TRBV5-1, the J call TRBJ2-5, with D tentatively TRBD1 (6 bases). The CDR3 totals 15 residues. Trimming took off 4 bases at V and 2 bases at J, with 15 bases between the two ends. Germline V gene data show CDR1 as SGHRS and CDR2 as YFSETQ. The CDR3: CASSVGIGQQETQYF. In DNA, the CDR3 is TGCGCCAGCAGCGTTGGGATTGGACAGCAAGAGACCCAGTACTTC.

This clone was seen more than once but under ten times. V and J are TRBV25-1 and TRBJ2-7, with D possibly being TRBD1 (5 bases). V was cut by 2 bases and J by 3 bases, with 8 bases left in between. Germline V lookup: CDR1 MGHDK, CDR2 SYGVNS. This CDR3 spans 13 amino acids. The CDR3 DNA is TGTGCCAGCAGTGAAGGGGCACTCTACGAGCAGTACTTC. This gives the protein CASSEGALYEQYF.

This clone turned up a few times. The V gene is TRBV5-1, the J gene TRBJ2-7; a weak D match, TRBD2 (5 bases). The V and J ends lost 5 bases and 0 bases respectively, with 12 bases between them. The CDR3 has 14 residues. Per germline, CDR1 SGHRS and CDR2 YFSETQ. The CDR3 nucleotides read TGCGCCAGCAGAAACTCAGCGGACTCCTACGAGCAGTACTTC. Translating gives CASRNSADSYEQYF.